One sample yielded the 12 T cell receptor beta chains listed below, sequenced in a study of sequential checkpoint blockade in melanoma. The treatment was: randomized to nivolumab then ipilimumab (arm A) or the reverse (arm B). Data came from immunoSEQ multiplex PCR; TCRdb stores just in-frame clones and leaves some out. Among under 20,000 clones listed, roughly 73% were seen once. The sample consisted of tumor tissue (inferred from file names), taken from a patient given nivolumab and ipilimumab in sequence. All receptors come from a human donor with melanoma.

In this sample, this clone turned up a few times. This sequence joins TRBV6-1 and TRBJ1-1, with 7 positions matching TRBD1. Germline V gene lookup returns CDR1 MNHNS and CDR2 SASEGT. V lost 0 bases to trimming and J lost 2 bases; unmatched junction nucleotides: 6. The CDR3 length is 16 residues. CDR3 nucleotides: TGTGCCAGCAGTGAAGCCGACAGGGCGTCTAACACTGAAGCTTTCTTT. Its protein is CASSEADRASNTEAFF.

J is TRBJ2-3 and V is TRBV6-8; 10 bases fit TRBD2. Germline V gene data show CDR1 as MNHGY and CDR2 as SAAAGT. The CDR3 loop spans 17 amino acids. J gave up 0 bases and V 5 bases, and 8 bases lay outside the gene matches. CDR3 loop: CASSDLTSGFSTDTQYF. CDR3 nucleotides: TGTGCCAGCAGTGACCTGACTAGCGGGTTTAGCACAGATACGCAGTATTTT.

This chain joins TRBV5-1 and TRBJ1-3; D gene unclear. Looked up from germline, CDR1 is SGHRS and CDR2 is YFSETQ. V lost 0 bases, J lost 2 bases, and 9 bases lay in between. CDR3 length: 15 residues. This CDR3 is CASSLDWTTGNTIYF. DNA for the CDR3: TGCGCCAGCAGCTTGGACTGGACGACTGGAAACACCATATATTTT.

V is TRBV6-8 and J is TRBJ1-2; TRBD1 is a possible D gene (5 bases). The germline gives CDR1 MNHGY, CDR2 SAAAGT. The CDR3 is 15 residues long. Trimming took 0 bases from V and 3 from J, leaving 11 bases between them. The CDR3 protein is CASSYSGRDHYGYTF. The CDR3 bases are TGTGCCAGCAGTTACTCAGGCAGGGATCACTATGGCTACACCTTC.

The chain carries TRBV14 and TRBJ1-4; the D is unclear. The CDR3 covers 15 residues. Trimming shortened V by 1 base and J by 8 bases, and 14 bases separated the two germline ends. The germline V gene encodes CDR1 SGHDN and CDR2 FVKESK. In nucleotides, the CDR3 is TGTGCCAGCAGCCAAGTTTCAGGAATTGGGGAAAAACTGTTTTTT. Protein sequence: CASSQVSGIGEKLFF.

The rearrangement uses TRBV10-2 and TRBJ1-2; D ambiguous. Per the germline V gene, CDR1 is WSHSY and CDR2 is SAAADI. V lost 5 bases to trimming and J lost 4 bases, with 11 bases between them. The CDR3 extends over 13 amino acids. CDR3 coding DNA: TGCGCCAGCAGTTTCTCTCTCGGCTATGGCTACACCTTC. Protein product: CASSFSLGYGYTF.

DNA for the CDR3: TGCGCCAGCAGTGCTGGTGGACGCGCCCATGAGCAGTTCTTC. This translates into CASSAGGRAHEQFF. J is TRBJ2-1 and V is TRBV10-1; D remains ambiguous. CDR1 is WNHNN and CDR2 is SYGVQD in the germline V gene (reference sequence). The V end lost 4 bases, the J end lost 8 bases, and 15 bases lay between the germline ends. CDR3 size: 14 residues.

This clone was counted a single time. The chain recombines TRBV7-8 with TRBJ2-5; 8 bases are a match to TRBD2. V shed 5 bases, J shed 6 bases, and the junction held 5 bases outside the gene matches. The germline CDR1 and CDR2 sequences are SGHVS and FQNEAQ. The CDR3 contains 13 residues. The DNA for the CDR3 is TGTGCCAGCAGCGTCGGGGGGGGCCAGACCCAGTACTTC. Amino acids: CASSVGGGQTQYF. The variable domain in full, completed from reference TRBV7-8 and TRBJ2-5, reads GAGVSQSPRYKVAKRGQDVALRCDPISGHVSLFWYQQALGQGPEFLTYFQNEAQLDKSGLPSDRFFAERPEGSVSTLKIQRTQQEDSAVYLCASSVGGGQTQYFGPGTRLLVL.

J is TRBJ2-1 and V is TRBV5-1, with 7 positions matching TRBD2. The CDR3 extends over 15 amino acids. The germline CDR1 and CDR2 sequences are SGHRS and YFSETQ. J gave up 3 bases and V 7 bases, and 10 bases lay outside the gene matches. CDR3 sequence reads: CASGVWASGYNEQFF. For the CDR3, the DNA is TGCGCCAGCGGGGTCTGGGCTAGCGGCTACAATGAGCAGTTCTTC.

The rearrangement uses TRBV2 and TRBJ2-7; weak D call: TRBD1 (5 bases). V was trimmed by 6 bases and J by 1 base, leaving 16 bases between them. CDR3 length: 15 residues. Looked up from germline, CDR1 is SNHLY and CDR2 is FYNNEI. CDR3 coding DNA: TGTGCCAGCAGGCCCCCTGGACACGGGTCCTACGAGCAGTACTTC. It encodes CASRPPGHGSYEQYF.

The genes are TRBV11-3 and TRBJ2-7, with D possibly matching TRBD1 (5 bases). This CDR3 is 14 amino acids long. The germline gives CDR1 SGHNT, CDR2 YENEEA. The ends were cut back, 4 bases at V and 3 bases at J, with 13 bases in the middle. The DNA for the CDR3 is TGTGCCAGCAGCTCCGTAGGGGCAGACTACGAGCAGTACTTC. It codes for CASSSVGADYEQYF. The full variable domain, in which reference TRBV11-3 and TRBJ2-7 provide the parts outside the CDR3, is EAGVVQSPRYKIIEKKQPVAFWCNPISGHNTLYWYLQNLGQGPELLIRYENEEAVDDSQLPKDRFSAERLKGVDSTLKIQPAELGDSAVYLCASSSVGADYEQYFGPGTRLTVT.

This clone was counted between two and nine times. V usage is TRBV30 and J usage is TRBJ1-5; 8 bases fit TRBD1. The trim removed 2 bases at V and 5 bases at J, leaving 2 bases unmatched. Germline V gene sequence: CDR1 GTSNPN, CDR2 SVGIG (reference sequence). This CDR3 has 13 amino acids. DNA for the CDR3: TGTGCCTGGAGTACACAGGGGGATCAGCCCCAGCATTTT. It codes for CAWSTQGDQPQHF.